The 3 T cell receptor beta chains below all came from one sample that was sequenced in a study of blood T cell repertoires in COVID-19. TCRdb keeps only in-frame clones here, not all; method: immunoSEQ multiplex PCR. The repertoire holds roughly 570,000 clones, with about 88% as singletons. Source material: peripheral blood. The receptors were gathered from a woman aged 45-65 years with COVID-19, enrolled during active disease.

This chain uses TRBV4-1 with TRBJ1-5; possible D gene TRBD1, 6 bases. Germline V gives CDR1 MGHRA, CDR2 YSYEKL. The ends were cut back, 4 bases at V and 6 bases at J, with 10 bases in the middle. CDR3 length: 13 amino acids. The CDR3 reads CASSPSGAQPQHF. The CDR3, as DNA: TGCGCCAGCAGCCCGTCAGGGGCTCAGCCCCAGCATTTT.

In this sample, this clone turned up once. V gene TRBV5-1 combines with J gene TRBJ1-1, with unresolved D. V lost 1 base and J lost 7, with 11 bases in between. The CDR3 has 13 residues. Germline V gene sequence: CDR1 SGHRS, CDR2 YFSETQ. CDR3 bases: TGCGCCAGCAGCTTGTGGGCCGGTTATGAAGCTTTCTTT. Its protein is CASSLWAGYEAFF. The variable domain in full, with the rest retrieved from reference TRBV5-1 and TRBJ1-1, is KAGVTQTPRYLIKTRGQQVTLSCSPISGHRSVSWYQQTPGQGLQFLFEYFSETQRNKGNFPGRFSGRQFSNSRSEMNVSTLELGDSALYLCASSLWAGYEAFFGQGTRLTVV.

The rearrangement uses TRBV18 and TRBJ1-2, with unresolved D. The germline gives CDR1 KGHSH, CDR2 LQKENI. The V gene lost 6 bases and the J gene lost 2 bases, with 10 bases spanning the gap. The CDR3 runs to 13 residues. The DNA of the CDR3 is TGTGCCAGCTCCGATGAGGGCAACTATGGCTACACCTTC. It yields the protein CASSDEGNYGYTF.